Sequencing of this TCR beta chain was carried out in a study of PD-L1 blockade in urothelial cancer. Background on the study: Samples of blood were analyzed 3 weeks (second dose) and 6 weeks after treatment start.

Clones were read by immunoSEQ multiplex PCR, and TCRdb kept only the in-frame ones, dropping some. The sample contains under 95,000 clones, 84% of which appear only once. The time point is: pretreatment peripheral blood. Points from the study as a whole: Sub-median blood TCR clonality before treatment predicted longer survival.

This clone showed up just a few times. Its antigen remains unidentified. V trimming: 4 bases; J trimming: 4 bases; junction bases outside the gene matches: 10. The V gene's germline CDR1 is SEHNR and CDR2 FQNEAQ (reference sequence). This CDR3 is built from 15 residues. The sequences come from PBMCs, collected around atezolizumab (anti-PD-L1) treatment. The sequence was collected from a man in his sixties with urothelial cancer. The V and J genes are TRBV7-9 and TRBJ2-7; TRBD1 agrees at 7 bases. The CDR3 DNA reads TGTGCCAGCAGCTCAGAGGCCGGGACAGAATACGAGCAGTACTTC. Encoded protein: CASSSEAGTEYEQYF.